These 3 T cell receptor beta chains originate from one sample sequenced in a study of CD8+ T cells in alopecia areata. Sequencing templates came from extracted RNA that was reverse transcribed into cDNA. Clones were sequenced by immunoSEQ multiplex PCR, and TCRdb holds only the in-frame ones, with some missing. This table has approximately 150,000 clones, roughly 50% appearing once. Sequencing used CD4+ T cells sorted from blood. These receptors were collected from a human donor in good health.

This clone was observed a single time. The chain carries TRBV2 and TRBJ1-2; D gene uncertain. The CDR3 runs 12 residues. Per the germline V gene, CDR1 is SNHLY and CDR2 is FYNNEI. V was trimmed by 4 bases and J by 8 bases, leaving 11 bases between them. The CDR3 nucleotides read TGTGCCAGCAGTGGGACGGAGCGCGGCTACACCTTC. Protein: CASSGTERGYTF.

The CDR3 DNA reads as TGCGCCAGCAGCTACGACAGGGCTGGGGCCAACGTCCTGACTTTC. It is translated as CASSYDRAGANVLTF. The chain carries TRBV5-1 and TRBJ2-6; TRBD1 aligns across 7 bases. The V segment lost 3 bases and the J segment 2 bases; nucleotides outside the gene matches: 2. The CDR3 contains 15 residues. Germline values: CDR1 SGHRS, CDR2 YFSETQ.

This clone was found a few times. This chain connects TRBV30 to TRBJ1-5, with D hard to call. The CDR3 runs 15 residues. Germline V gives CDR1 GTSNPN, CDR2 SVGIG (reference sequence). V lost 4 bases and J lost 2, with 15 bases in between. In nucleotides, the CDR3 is TGTGCCTGGAAGCCGCCGGAGGGAGGCAATCAGCCCCAGCATTTT. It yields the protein CAWKPPEGGNQPQHF.